This is a list of T cell receptor beta chains from one sample in a study of blood T cell repertoires in COVID-19. Here immunoSEQ multiplex PCR was the method, and the copy in TCRdb shows in-frame clones only, minus some. The sample records roughly 260,000 clones, roughly 89% being singletons. Sequenced material: PBMCs or T cells enriched from blood (not recorded which). The receptors shown here come from a woman aged 25 to 39 with acute COVID-19. Each CDR3 is given with its conserved first and last residue. A D gene is named only where the DNA matches it firmly. A row's size may be missing; if present it is once, few, many or a size class.

size: NA; V: TRBV10-1; D: NA; length: 13; J: TRBJ1-1; DNA: TGCGCCAGCAGTGAGTGGAGGAACACTGAAGCTTTCTTT; CDR3: CASSEWRNTEAFF
size: NA; V: TRBV5-4; D: NA; length: 14; J: TRBJ2-7; DNA: TGTGCCAGCAGCTTGGCCCAATTATCGGGGGATAAGTACTTC; CDR3: CASSLAQLSGDKYF
size: few; V: TRBV7-2; D: NA; length: 16; J: TRBJ1-2; DNA: TGTGCCAGCAGCCCTCTTGGGAGGCAGACGTCGATTGGCTACACCTTC; CDR3: CASSPLGRQTSIGYTF
size: NA; V: TRBV5-1; D: NA; length: 12; J: TRBJ2-1; DNA: TGCGCCAGCAGCCAATTCGGCAATGAGCAGTTCTTC; CDR3: CASSQFGNEQFF
size: NA; V: TRBV6-5; D: TRBD1; length: 14; J: TRBJ2-5; DNA: TGTGCCAGCGGGGGACAGGGGGCTACAGAGACCCAGTACTTC; CDR3: CASGGQGATETQYF
size: NA; V: TRBV6-5; D: TRBD2; length: 15; J: TRBJ2-7; DNA: TGTGCCAGCCTCACCCTCGGGGGGGGCGCGAACGAGCAGTACTTC; CDR3: CASLTLGGGANEQYF
size: NA; V: TRBV12-5; D: NA; length: 15; J: TRBJ1-4; DNA: TGTGCTAGTGGTTTCACTTACGGATTCGGGGAAAAACTGTTTTTT; CDR3: CASGFTYGFGEKLFF
size: NA; V: TRBV25-1; D: TRBD1; length: 17; J: TRBJ2-2; DNA: TGTGCCAGCACTGGGAGCCCCGGGACAGCGAACACCGGGGAGCTGTTTTTT; CDR3: CASTGSPGTANTGELFF
size: few; V: TRBV10-3; D: TRBD1; length: 14; J: TRBJ2-1; DNA: TGTGCCATCAGTAGACAGGGGTCGGACAATGAGCAGTTCTTC; CDR3: CAISRQGSDNEQFF
size: NA; V: TRBV27; D: TRBD1; length: 16; J: TRBJ1-1; DNA: TGTGCCAGCAGTACTCGGACAGGGGGGCTGAACACTGAAGCTTTCTTT; CDR3: CASSTRTGGLNTEAFF
size: NA; V: TRBV20-1; D: TRBD1; length: 18; J: TRBJ1-2; DNA: TGCAGTGCTAGTAGTACGGGCCCCTACAGGGGGAAGAACTATGGCTACACCTTC; CDR3: CSASSTGPYRGKNYGYTF
size: few; V: TRBV18; D: TRBD1; length: 15; J: TRBJ1-2; DNA: TGTGCCAGCTCAAGGGACAGCCGAGAGGTTCGGGGCTACACCTTC; CDR3: CASSRDSREVRGYTF
size: NA; V: TRBV9; D: NA; length: 15; J: TRBJ2-1; DNA: TGTGCCAGCAGCGCATCGGGAACCTCCTACAATGAGCAGTTCTTC; CDR3: CASSASGTSYNEQFF
size: NA; V: TRBV5-1; D: NA; length: 19; J: TRBJ1-6; DNA: TGCGCCAGCAGCCTCGGGGGGAGGCTGTTTTCCTCTTATAATTCACCCCTCCACTTT; CDR3: CASSLGGRLFSSYNSPLHF
size: NA; V: TRBV18; D: NA; length: 13; J: TRBJ2-7; DNA: TGTGCCAGCTCACCGGGGGACTCCGGGGAGCAGTACTTC; CDR3: CASSPGDSGEQYF
size: NA; V: TRBV19; D: NA; length: 13; J: TRBJ2-3; DNA: TGTGCCAGTAGTGGGAGTCTCGCAGATACGCAGTATTTT; CDR3: CASSGSLADTQYF
size: NA; V: TRBV5-1; D: NA; length: 14; J: TRBJ1-1; DNA: TGCGCCAGCAGCTTGGAGGACAGGAACACTGAAGCTTTCTTT; CDR3: CASSLEDRNTEAFF
size: NA; V: TRBV5-5; D: TRBD2; length: 14; J: TRBJ2-1; DNA: TGTGCCAGCATGGGACTAGCGGGGTACAATGAGCAGTTCTTC; CDR3: CASMGLAGYNEQFF
size: NA; V: TRBV10-3; D: TRBD1; length: 18; J: TRBJ2-1; DNA: TGTGCCATCAGTGAGACAAATGGACAGGGGCAATCAGGCAATGAGCAGTTCTTC; CDR3: CAISETNGQGQSGNEQFF
size: NA; V: TRBV19; D: TRBD1; length: 15; J: TRBJ1-2; DNA: TGTGCCAGTAGTAACGGACAGGATCTCGACTATGGCTACACCTTC; CDR3: CASSNGQDLDYGYTF
size: NA; V: TRBV2; D: TRBD1; length: 13; J: TRBJ1-2; DNA: TGTGCCAGCACCGGGACAGCTAACTATGGCTACACCTTC; CDR3: CASTGTANYGYTF
size: NA; V: TRBV27; D: NA; length: 15; J: TRBJ2-2; DNA: TGTGCCAGCAGTTCGACAGGTTACACCCCCGGGGAGCTGTTTTTT; CDR3: CASSSTGYTPGELFF
size: NA; V: TRBV4-3; D: NA; length: 17; J: TRBJ2-7; DNA: TGCGCCAGCAGCCAAGATGGGCGGAAGGGGTCTTCCTACGAGCAGTACTTC; CDR3: CASSQDGRKGSSYEQYF
size: NA; V: TRBV6-5; D: NA; length: 12; J: TRBJ1-2; DNA: TGTGCCAGCAGTCGGGGAGGCTATGGCTACACCTTC; CDR3: CASSRGGYGYTF